This T cell receptor (beta chain) was captured in a study of PD-L1 blockade in urothelial cancer. Turning to the study itself: About 85% of the 29 patients were men whose urothelial cancer was bladder-origin. Counts from blood samples showed a median of around 150,000 T cells.

Comment on this clone: Its specificity is not known.

Overall study findings and caveats: Tumor-associated blood clones were expanded more by durable-benefit patients at 3 weeks.

Between 1 and 8 samples per patient were obtained, pretreatment and on-treatment. The CDR3 length is 16 residues. TCRdb keeps only in-frame clones here, not all; method: immunoSEQ multiplex PCR. The sample includes 50,000 or so clones, over 70% seen only once; the top ten take roughly 4.5%. The receptor comes from a man between 65 and 85 years old with urothelial cancer. The chain combines TRBV21-1 with TRBJ1-1; the D call of TRBD1 is as the table states it, not checked on the DNA. TRBV21-1 is noted as a pseudogene. The sequencing here drew on PBMCs, taken around atezolizumab (anti-PD-L1) treatment. CDR3 DNA sequence: TGTGCCAGCAGCAAAAGTAAGGGGTCGTGGAACACTGAAGCTTTCTTT. Protein product: CASSKSKGSWNTEAFF.